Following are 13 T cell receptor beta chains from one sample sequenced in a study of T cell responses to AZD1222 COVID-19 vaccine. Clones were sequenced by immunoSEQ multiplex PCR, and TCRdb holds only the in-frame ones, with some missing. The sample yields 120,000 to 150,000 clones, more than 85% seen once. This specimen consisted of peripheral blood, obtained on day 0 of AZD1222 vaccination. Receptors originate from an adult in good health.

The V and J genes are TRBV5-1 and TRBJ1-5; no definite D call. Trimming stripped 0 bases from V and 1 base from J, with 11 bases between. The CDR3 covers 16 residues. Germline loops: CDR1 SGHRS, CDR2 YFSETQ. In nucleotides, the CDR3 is TGCGCCAGCAGCTTGGGAGGGAGAGAAAGCAATCAGCCCCAGCATTTT. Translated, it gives CASSLGGRESNQPQHF.

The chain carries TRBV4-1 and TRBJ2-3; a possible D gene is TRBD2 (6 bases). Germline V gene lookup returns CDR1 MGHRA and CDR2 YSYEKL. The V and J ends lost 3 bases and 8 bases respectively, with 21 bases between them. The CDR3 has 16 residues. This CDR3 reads CASSQGREPFPGTQYF. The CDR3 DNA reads TGCGCCAGCAGCCAGGGCCGGGAGCCCTTCCCTGGTACGCAGTATTTT.

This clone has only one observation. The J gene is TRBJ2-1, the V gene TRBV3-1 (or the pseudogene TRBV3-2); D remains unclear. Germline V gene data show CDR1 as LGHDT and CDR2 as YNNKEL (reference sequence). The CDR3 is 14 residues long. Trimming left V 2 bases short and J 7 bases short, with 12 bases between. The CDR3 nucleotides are TGTGCCAGCAGCCAATGGTCGCTTCGGAATGAGCAGTTCTTC. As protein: CASSQWSLRNEQFF.

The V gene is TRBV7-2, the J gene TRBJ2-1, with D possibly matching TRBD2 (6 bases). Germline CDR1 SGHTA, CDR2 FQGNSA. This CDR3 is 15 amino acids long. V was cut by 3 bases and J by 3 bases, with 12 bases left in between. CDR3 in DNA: TGTGCCAGCAGCTTTGGGGCTAGCGACTACAATGAGCAGTTCTTC. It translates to CASSFGASDYNEQFF.

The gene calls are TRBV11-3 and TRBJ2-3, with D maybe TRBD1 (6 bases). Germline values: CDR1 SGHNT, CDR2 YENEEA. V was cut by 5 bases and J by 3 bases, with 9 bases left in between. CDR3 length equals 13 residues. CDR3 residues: CASSGGETDTQYF. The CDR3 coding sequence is TGTGCCAGCAGCGGGGGCGAGACAGATACGCAGTATTTT. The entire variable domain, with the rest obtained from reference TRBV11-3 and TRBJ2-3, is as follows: EAGVVQSPRYKIIEKKQPVAFWCNPISGHNTLYWYLQNLGQGPELLIRYENEEAVDDSQLPKDRFSAERLKGVDSTLKIQPAELGDSAVYLCASSGGETDTQYFGPGTRLTVL.

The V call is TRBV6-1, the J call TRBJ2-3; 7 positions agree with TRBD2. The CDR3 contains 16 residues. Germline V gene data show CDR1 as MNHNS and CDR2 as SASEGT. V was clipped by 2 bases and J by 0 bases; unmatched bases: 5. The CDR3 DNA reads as TGTGCCAGCAGTGAAATGGCTAGCGGAAGCACAGATACGCAGTATTTT. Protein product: CASSEMASGSTDTQYF.

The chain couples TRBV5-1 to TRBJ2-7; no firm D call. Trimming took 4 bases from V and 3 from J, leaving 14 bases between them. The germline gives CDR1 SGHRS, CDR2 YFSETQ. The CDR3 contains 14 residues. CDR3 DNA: TGCGCCAGCAGCAGTGGTGGGCAGCTCTACGAGCAGTACTTC. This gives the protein CASSSGGQLYEQYF.

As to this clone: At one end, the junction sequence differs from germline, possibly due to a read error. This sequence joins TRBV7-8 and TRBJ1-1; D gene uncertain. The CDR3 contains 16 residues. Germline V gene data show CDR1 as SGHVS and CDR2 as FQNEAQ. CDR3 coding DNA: TGTGCCAGCAGTTTAGAGGTCGCAGGAGTATACACTGAAGCTTTCTTT. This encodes CASSLEVAGVYTEAFF.

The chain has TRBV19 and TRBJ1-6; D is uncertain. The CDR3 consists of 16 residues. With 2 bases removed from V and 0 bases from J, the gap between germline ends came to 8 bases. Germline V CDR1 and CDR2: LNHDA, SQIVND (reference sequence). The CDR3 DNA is TGTGCCAGTAGTATAAACACTTTCTCCTATAATTCACCCCTCCACTTT. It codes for CASSINTFSYNSPLHF.

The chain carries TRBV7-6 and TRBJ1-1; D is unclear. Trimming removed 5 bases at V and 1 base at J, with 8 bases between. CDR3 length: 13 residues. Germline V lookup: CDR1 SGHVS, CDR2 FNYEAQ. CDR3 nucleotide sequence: TGTGCCAGCAGCGCCCGCACGAACACTGAAGCTTTCTTT. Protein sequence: CASSARTNTEAFF.

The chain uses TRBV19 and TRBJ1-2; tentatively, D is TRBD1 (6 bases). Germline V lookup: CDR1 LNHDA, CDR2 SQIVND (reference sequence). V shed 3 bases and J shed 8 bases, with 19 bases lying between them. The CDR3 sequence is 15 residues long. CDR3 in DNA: TGTGCCAGTAGTATCTCCAGGGGATCAGCTAACGGCTACACCTTC. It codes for CASSISRGSANGYTF.

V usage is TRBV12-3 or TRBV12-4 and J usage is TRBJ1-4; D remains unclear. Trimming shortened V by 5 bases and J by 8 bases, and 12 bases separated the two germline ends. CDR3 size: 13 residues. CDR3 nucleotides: TGTGCCAGCAGTCAGGACCTGGGGGAAAAACTGTTTTTT. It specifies CASSQDLGEKLFF.

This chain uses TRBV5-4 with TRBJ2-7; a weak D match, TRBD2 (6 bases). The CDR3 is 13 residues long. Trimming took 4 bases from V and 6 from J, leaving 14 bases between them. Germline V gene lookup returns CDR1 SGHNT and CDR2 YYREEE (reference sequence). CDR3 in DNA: TGTGCCAGCAGCGACCCAGAGGGAGGCGAGCAGTACTTC. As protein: CASSDPEGGEQYF.